The 6 T cell receptor beta chains below all came from one sample that was sequenced in a study of monozygotic twins with inflammatory bowel disease. TCRdb reprocessed the 5' RACE reads and reports one entry per CDR3 protein, with no DNA. The sample's table shows about 160,000 distinct CDR3 sequences. The sample taken for sequencing was blood. The receptors derive from a human donor with ulcerative colitis or Crohn's disease, or a healthy co-twin of an affected twin (not recorded which).

The V and J genes are TRBV5-1 and TRBJ1-1; TCRdb reports TRBD1, a call that lacks DNA to check it against. The CDR3 is 14 amino acids. Germline loops: CDR1 SGHRS, CDR2 YFSETQ. This CDR3 reads CASSSVTGGTEAFF.

The chain carries TRBV20-1 and TRBJ1-4. Germline values: CDR1 DFQATT, CDR2 SNEGSKA (reference sequence). This CDR3 has 12 residues. CDR3 residues: CSASATNEKLFF.

The V gene is TRBV6-2 or TRBV6-3, the J gene TRBJ1-5; the TCRdb D gene call, TRBD1, has no DNA to confirm it. CDR1 and CDR2 from the germline V gene are MNHEY and SVGEGT. The CDR3 covers 17 residues. The CDR3 reads CASSNRDTGGWNQPQHF.

The J gene is TRBJ2-1, the V gene TRBV7-9; there is no DNA to check the TCRdb D call of TRBD1. Germline CDR1 and CDR2: SEHNR and FQNEAQ (reference sequence). The CDR3 is made up of 14 amino acids. CDR3 sequence reads: CASSGTNSYNEQFF.

The chain has TRBV12-3 or TRBV12-4 and TRBJ2-1; TCRdb designates TRBD2, a call that cannot be tested without DNA. This CDR3 has 16 residues. The CDR3 sequence: CASRRGSLIPDNEQFF.

The chain recombines TRBV10-3 with TRBJ2-7; TCRdb proposes TRBD1, but this gene call is untestable without DNA. The germline CDR1 and CDR2 sequences are ENHRY and SYGVKD. The CDR3 is 14 amino acids. The chain's CDR3 is CAIGPGTGGYEQYF.